This entry features one TCR beta chain sequence. The sample belongs to a study of T cell clones after liver transplantation. Looking at the study overall: TCRbeta sequencing after a pre-transplant mixed lymphocyte reaction identified graft-donor-reactive clones, later tracked in post-transplant blood.

TCRdb's copy holds only in-frame clones and misses some; the assay was immunoSEQ multiplex PCR. Altogether about 45,000 clones are present, roughly 86% being singletons, with the ten largest covering 2% to 2.5%. Per germline, CDR1 MGHRA and CDR2 YSYEKL. This CDR3 contains 14 residues. Deletions cut 0 bases from V and 8 bases from J, with 11 bases between. Sequenced material: CD4+ T cells from blood, taken 24 months after liver transplant. V and J are TRBV4-1 and TRBJ1-3, with a weak D call TRBD1 (6 bases). The origin of this receptor is a human patient who received a liver transplant. Some T cells here may be from the graft donor. The CDR3 here is CASSQDRGRDTIYF. Written as DNA, the CDR3 is TGCGCCAGCAGCCAAGACAGGGGCAGGGACACCATATATTTT.